The entry that follows covers one T cell receptor (beta chain) sequence. The target antigen is unknown. J lost 2 bases, V lost 1 base, and 4 bases had no gene match. Looked up from germline, CDR1 is LGHNA and CDR2 is YSLEER. This CDR3 contains 15 residues. This entry is derived from a study of cytomegalovirus exposure and HLA in healthy donors. The PCR ran on 60 Vbeta and 13 Jbeta primers. Source study methods: Later, an analysis found 65 million to 85 million unique TCR beta chains, and about 10 million of these were shared. Data came from immunoSEQ multiplex PCR; TCRdb stores just in-frame clones and leaves some out. The D gene and trimming were derived from the DNA, and the V and J assignments and clone size from that table. The sample yields 100,000 to 150,000 clones, roughly 80% seen once. Study-wide findings and caveats: For presence/absence analyses, sequencing depth was assumed to be roughly uniform across donors.

V gene TRBV4-3 combines with J gene TRBJ1-2; 7 positions agree with TRBD1. The sequenced sample was PBMCs. The receptor comes from a middle-aged woman in good health and CMV-seronegative. In DNA form, the CDR3 reads TGCGCCAGCAGCCAAGTAACAGGGGCGAACTATGGCTACACCTTC. Translated, it gives CASSQVTGANYGYTF.